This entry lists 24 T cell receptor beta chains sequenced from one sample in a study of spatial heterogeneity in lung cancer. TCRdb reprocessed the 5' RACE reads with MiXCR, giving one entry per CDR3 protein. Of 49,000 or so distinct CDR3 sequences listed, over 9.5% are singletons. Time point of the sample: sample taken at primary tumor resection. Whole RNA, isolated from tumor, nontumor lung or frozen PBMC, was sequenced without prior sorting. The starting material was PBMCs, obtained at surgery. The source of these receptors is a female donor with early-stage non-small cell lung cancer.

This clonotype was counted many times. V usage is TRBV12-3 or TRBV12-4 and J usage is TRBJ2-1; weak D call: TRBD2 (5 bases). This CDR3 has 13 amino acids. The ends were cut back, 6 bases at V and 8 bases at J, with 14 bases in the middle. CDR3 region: CASSRWRVDEQFF. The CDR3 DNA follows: TGTGCCAGCAGCAGGTGGCGGGTCGATGAGCAGTTCTTC.

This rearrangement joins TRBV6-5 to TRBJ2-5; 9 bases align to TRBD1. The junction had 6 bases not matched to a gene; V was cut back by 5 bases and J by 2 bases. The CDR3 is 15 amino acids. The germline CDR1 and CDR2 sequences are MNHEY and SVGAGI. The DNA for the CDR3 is TGTGCCAGCAGTCCACACAGGGGGCAACAAGAGACCCAGTACTTC. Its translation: CASSPHRGQQETQYF.

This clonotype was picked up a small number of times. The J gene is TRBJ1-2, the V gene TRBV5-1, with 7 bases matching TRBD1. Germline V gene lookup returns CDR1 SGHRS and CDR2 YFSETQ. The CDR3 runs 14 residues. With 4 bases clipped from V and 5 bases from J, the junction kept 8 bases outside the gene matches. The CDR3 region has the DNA TGCGCCAGCAGCCGCGGACAGGAAATATATGGCTACACCTTC. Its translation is CASSRGQEIYGYTF.

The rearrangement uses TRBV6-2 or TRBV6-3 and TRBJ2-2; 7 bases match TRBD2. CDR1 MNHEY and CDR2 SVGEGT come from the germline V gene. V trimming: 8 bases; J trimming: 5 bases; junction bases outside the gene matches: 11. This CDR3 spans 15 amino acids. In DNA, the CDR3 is TGTGCCAGCCACCCGACGGGGGGTCGGACCGGGGAGCTGTTTTTT. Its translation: CASHPTGGRTGELFF.

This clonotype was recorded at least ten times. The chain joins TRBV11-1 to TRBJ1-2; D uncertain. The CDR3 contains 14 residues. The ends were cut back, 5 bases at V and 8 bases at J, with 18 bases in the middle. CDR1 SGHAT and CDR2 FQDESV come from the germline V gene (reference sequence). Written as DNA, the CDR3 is TGTGCCAGCAGCGTCGGCGATTCTTTATACGGCTACACCTTC. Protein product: CASSVGDSLYGYTF.

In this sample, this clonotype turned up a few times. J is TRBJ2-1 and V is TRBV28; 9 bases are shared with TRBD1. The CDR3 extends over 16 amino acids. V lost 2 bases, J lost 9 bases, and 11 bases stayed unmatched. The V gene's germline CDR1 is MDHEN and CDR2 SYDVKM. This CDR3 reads CASSLPSQGARSEQFF. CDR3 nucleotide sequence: TGTGCCAGCAGTTTACCCTCACAGGGGGCGCGTTCTGAGCAGTTCTTC.

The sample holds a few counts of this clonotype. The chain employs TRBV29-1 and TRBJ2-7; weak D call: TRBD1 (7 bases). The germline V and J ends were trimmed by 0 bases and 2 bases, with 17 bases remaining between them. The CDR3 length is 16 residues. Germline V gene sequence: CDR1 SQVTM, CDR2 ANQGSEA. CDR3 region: CSVEERIGRGAYEQYF. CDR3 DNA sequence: TGCAGCGTTGAAGAACGGATTGGCAGGGGGGCCTACGAGCAGTACTTC.

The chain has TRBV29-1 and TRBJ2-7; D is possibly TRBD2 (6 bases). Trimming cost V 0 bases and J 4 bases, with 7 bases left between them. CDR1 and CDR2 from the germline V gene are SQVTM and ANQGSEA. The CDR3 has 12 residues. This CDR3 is CSVEDGGYEQYF. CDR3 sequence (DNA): TGCAGCGTTGAAGATGGGGGGTACGAGCAGTACTTC.

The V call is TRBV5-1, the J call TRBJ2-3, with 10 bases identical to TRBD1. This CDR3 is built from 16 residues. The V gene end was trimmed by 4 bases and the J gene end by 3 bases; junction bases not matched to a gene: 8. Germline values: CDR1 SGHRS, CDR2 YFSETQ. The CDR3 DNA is TGCGCCAGCAGCAACCGGGGACAGGGGTTTACAGATACGCAGTATTTT. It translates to CASSNRGQGFTDTQYF.

The CDR3 spells CASSPGTGDSPNQPQHF. CDR3 coding DNA: TGTGCCAGCAGCCCCGGGACAGGAGACTCTCCGAATCAGCCCCAGCATTTT. V usage is TRBV7-6 and J usage is TRBJ1-5; 8 bases are a match to TRBD1. Trimming at V came to 5 bases and at J to 4 bases, leaving 13 bases not matched to a gene. The CDR3 consists of 17 residues. Germline assignment: CDR1 SGHVS and CDR2 FNYEAQ.

CDR3 residues: CASWHPEGDTQYF. CDR3 nucleotides: TGTGCCAGCTGGCACCCGGAGGGAGATACGCAGTATTTT. The chain recombines TRBV28 with TRBJ2-3; the D gene is possibly TRBD2 (6 bases). Trimming cost V 8 bases and J 5 bases, with 14 bases left between them. Germline assignment: CDR1 MDHEN and CDR2 SYDVKM. The CDR3 extends over 13 amino acids.

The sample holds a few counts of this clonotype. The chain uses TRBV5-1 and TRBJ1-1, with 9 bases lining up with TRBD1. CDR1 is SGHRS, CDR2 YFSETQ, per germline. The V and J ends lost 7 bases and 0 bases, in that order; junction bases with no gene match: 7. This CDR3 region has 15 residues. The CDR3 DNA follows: TGCGCCAGCCTCCCGGACAGGGGCCTGAACACTGAAGCTTTCTTT. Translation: CASLPDRGLNTEAFF.

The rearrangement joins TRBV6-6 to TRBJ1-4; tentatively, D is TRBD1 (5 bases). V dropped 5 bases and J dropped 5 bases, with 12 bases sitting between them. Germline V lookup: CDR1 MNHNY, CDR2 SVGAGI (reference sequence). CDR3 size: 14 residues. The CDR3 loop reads CASSPGTPNEKLFF. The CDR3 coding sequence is TGTGCCAGCAGTCCCGGGACGCCGAATGAAAAACTGTTTTTT.

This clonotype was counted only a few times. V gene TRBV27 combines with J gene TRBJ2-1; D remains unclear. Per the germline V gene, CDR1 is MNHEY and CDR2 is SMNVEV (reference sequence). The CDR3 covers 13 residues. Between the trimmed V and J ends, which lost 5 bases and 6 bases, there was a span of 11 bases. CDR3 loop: CASSLLLGNEQFF. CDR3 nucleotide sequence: TGTGCCAGCAGTCTCCTGTTGGGCAATGAGCAGTTCTTC.

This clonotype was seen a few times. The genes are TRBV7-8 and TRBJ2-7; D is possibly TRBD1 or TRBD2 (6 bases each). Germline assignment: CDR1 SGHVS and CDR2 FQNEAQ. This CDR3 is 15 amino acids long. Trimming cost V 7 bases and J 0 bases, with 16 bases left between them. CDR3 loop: CASNPFRGLSYEQYF. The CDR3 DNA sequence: TGTGCCAGCAACCCATTCCGGGGGCTCTCCTACGAGCAGTACTTC.

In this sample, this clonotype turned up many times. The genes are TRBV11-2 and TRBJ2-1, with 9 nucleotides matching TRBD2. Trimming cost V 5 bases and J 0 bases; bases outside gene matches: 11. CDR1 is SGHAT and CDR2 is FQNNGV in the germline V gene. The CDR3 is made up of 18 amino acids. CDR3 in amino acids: CASSPRLAGSSSYNEQFF. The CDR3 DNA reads TGTGCCAGCAGCCCTCGGCTAGCGGGGTCTAGCTCCTACAATGAGCAGTTCTTC.

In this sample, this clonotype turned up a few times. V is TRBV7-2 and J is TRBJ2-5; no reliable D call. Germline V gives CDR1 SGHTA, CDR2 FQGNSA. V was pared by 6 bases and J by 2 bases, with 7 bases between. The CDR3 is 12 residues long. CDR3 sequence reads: CASRRLQETQYF. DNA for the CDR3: TGTGCCAGCAGACGACTGCAAGAGACCCAGTACTTC.

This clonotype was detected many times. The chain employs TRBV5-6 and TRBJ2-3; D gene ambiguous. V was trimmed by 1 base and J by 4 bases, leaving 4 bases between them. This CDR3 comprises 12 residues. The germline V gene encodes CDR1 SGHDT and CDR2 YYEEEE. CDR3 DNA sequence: TGTGCCAGCAGCTTGCCCGCAGATACGCAGTATTTT. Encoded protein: CASSLPADTQYF.

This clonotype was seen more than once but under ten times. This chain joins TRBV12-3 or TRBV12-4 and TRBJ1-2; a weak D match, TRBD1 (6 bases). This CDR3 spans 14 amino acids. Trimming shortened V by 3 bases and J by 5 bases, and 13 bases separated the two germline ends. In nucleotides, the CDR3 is TGTGCCAGCAGTTTGAGGGGGAGTAATTATGGCTACACCTTC. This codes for CASSLRGSNYGYTF.

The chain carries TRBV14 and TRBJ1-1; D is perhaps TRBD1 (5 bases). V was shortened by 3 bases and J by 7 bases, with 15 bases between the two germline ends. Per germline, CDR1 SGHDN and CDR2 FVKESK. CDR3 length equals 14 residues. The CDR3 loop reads CASSQRNLGGEAFF. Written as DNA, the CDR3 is TGTGCCAGCAGCCAGAGGAACCTGGGGGGTGAAGCTTTCTTT.

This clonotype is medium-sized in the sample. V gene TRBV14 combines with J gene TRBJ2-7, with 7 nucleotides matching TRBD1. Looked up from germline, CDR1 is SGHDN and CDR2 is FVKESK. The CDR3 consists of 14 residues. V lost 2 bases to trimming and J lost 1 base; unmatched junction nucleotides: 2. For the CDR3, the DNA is TGTGCCAGCAGCCAAACAGGGGCTTCCTACGAGCAGTACTTC. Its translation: CASSQTGASYEQYF. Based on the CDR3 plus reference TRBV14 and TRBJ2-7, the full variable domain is EAGVTQFPSHSVIEKGQTVTLRCDPISGHDNLYWYRRVMGKEIKFLLHFVKESKQDESGMPNNRFLAERTGGTYSTLKVQPAELEDSGVYFCASSQTGASYEQYFGPGTRLTVT.

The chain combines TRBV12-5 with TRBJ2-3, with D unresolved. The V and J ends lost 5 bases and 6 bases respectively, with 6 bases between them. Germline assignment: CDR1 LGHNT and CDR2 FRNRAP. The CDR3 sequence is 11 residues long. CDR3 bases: TGTGCTAGTGGTGGGTCGGATACGCAGTATTTT. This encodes CASGGSDTQYF. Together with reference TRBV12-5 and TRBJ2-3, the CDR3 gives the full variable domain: DARVTQTPRHKVTEMGQEVTMRCQPILGHNTVFWYRQTMMQGLELLAYFRNRAPLDDSGMPKDRFSAEMPDATLATLKIQPSEPRDSAVYFCASGGSDTQYFGPGTRLTVL.

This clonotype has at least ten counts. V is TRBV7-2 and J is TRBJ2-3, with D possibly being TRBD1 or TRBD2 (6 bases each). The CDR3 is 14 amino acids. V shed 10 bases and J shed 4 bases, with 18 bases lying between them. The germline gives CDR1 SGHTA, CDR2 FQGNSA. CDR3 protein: CATTRGRGSDTQYF. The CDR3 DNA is TGTGCCACCACCAGGGGCCGGGGGTCAGATACGCAGTATTTT.

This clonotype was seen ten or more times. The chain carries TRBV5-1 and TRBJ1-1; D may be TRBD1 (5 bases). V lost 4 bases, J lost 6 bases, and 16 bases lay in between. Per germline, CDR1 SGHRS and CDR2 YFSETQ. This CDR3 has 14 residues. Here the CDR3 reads CASSLGPGGSEAFF. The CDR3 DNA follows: TGCGCCAGCAGCCTCGGGCCTGGGGGATCTGAAGCTTTCTTT. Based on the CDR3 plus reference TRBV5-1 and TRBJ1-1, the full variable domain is KAGVTQTPRYLIKTRGQQVTLSCSPISGHRSVSWYQQTPGQGLQFLFEYFSETQRNKGNFPGRFSGRQFSNSRSEMNVSTLELGDSALYLCASSLGPGGSEAFFGQGTRLTVV.